A single sample is the source of the 6 T cell receptor beta chains below, sequenced in a study of blood T cell repertoires in COVID-19. Assay used: immunoSEQ multiplex PCR; TCRdb lists only in-frame clones, some missing. The sample lists under 80,000 clones; around nine tenths were seen once. The material sequenced was peripheral blood. The receptors derive from an older man with active or convalescent COVID-19.

V gene TRBV7-2 combines with J gene TRBJ2-3, with TRBD2 as a possible D gene (5 bases). With 3 bases removed from V and 0 bases from J, the gap between germline ends came to 10 bases. Germline lookup yields CDR1 SGHTA and CDR2 FQGNSA. This CDR3 contains 15 residues. This CDR3 reads CASSFRGGSTDTQYF. CDR3 DNA: TGTGCCAGCAGCTTCCGAGGCGGGAGCACAGATACGCAGTATTTT.

This chain uses TRBV9 with TRBJ1-2; D not certain. The CDR3 has 15 residues. The ends were cut back, 3 bases at V and 8 bases at J, with 20 bases in the middle. CDR1 is SGDLS and CDR2 is YYNGEE in the germline V gene. CDR3 loop: CASSAQGTAPAGYTF. The CDR3 DNA reads as TGTGCCAGCAGCGCACAAGGAACGGCCCCAGCGGGCTACACCTTC. Together with reference TRBV9 and TRBJ1-2, the CDR3 gives the full variable domain: DSGVTQTPKHLITATGQRVTLRCSPRSGDLSVYWYQQSLDQGLQFLIQYYNGEERAKGNILERFSAQQFPDLHSELNLSSLELGDSALYFCASSAQGTAPAGYTFGSGTRLTVV.

The chain couples TRBV7-9 to TRBJ1-1, with TRBD1 as a possible D gene (5 bases). In germline, CDR1 is SEHNR, CDR2 FQNEAQ (reference sequence). The CDR3 is made up of 14 amino acids. V was trimmed by 4 bases and J by 3 bases, leaving 12 bases between them. CDR3 DNA: TGTGCCAGCAGCTCCGGGGGGGAGTACACTGAAGCTTTCTTT. Its translation is CASSSGGEYTEAFF. The complete variable domain, with remaining parts taken from reference TRBV7-9 and TRBJ1-1, reads DTGVSQNPRHKITKRGQNVTFRCDPISEHNRLYWYRQTLGQGPEFLTYFQNEAQLEKSRLLSDRFSAERPKGSFSTLEIQRTEQGDSAMYLCASSSGGEYTEAFFGQGTRLTVV.

V is TRBV3-1 (or the pseudogene TRBV3-2) and J is TRBJ1-5, with TRBD1 matching 10 bases. Trimming cost V 1 base and J 5 bases; bases outside gene matches: 11. Looked up from germline, CDR1 is LGHDT and CDR2 is YNNKEL (reference sequence). The CDR3 sequence is 18 residues long. The CDR3: CASSQVRDRGFSHQPQHF. CDR3 in DNA: TGTGCCAGCAGCCAAGTCCGGGACAGGGGTTTTTCTCATCAGCCCCAGCATTTT.

V gene TRBV11-3 combines with J gene TRBJ1-2, with 8 bases matching TRBD1. This CDR3 contains 17 residues. Germline values: CDR1 SGHNT, CDR2 YENEEA. V was clipped by 5 bases and J by 5 bases; unmatched bases: 16. CDR3 amino acids: CASSLSPGAGGWYGYTF. DNA of the CDR3: TGTGCCAGCAGCCTTTCCCCCGGGGCAGGGGGCTGGTATGGCTACACCTTC.

The rearrangement links TRBV12-2 to TRBJ1-4; TRBD1 is taken as the D call from the table, unchecked against the DNA. TRBV12-2 is deemed a pseudogene. This CDR3 has 9 amino acids. CDR3 loop: CASRLRGIF. CDR3 in DNA: TGTGCAAGTCGCTTAAGGGGGATTTTT.